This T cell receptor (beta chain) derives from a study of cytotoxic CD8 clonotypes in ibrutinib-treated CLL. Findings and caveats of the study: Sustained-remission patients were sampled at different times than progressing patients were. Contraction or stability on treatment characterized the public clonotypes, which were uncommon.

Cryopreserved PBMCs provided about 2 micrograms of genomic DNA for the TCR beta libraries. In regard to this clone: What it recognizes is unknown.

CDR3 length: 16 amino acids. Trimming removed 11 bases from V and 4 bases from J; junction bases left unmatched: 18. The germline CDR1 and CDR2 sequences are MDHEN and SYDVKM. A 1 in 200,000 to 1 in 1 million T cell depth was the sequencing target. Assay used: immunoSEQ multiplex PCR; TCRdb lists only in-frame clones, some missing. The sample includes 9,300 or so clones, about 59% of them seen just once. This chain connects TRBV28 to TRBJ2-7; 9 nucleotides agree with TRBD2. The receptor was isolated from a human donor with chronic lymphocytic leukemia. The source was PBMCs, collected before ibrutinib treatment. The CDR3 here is CASGLAGPQYSYEQYF. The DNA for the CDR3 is TGTGCCTCGGGCCTAGCGGGACCCCAGTACTCGTACGAGCAGTACTTC.